The subject of this entry is one T cell receptor beta chain. Germline assignment: CDR1 LGHNA and CDR2 YSLEER. CDR3 length: 17 residues. The V and J ends lost 0 bases and 2 bases respectively, with 14 bases between them. This specimen belongs to a study of PD-L1 blockade in urothelial cancer. On the study more broadly: About 85% of the 29 patients were men whose urothelial cancer was bladder-origin. Samples of blood were analyzed 3 weeks (second dose) and 6 weeks after treatment start. Researchers found blood samples held a median of roughly 140,000 T cells.

The authors spiked synthetic TCR analog templates into each PCR. This table comes from immunoSEQ multiplex PCR, and its TCRdb copy is limited to in-frame clones, with some not included. The sample carries just over 50,000 clones, 60% to 85% recorded once. The TCR comes from a man in his 70s with urothelial cancer. Here the sequenced sample was PBMCs, taken around atezolizumab (anti-PD-L1) treatment. This chain joins TRBV4-3 and TRBJ2-1; possibly TRBD2 for D (6 bases). CDR3 nucleotide sequence: TGCGCCAGCAGCCAAGATGTTGGCGGAGGGGCCTACAATGAGCAGTTCTTC. Amino acid sequence: CASSQDVGGGAYNEQFF.